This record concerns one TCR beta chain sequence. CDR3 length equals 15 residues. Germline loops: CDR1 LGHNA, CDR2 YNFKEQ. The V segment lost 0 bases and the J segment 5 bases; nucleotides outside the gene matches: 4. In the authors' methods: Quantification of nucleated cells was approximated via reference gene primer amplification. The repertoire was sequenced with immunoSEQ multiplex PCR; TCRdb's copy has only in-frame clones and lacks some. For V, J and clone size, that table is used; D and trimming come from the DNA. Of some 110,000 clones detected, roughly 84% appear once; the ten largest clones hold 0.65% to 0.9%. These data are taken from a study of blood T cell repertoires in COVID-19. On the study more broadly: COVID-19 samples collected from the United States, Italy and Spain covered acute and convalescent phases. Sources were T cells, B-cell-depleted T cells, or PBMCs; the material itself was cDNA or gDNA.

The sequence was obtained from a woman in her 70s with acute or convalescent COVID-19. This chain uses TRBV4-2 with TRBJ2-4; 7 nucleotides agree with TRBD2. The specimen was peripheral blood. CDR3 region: CASSQDGLEENIQYF. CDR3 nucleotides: TGTGCCAGCAGCCAAGATGGACTAGAGGAAAACATTCAGTACTTC.